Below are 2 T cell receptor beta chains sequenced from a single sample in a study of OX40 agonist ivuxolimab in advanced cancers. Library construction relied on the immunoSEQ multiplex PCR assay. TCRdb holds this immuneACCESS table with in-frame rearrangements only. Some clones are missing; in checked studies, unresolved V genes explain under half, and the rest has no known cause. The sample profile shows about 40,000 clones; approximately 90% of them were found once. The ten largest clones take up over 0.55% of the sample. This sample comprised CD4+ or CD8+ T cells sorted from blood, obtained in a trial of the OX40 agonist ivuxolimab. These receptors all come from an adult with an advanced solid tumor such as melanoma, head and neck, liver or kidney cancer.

This chain's CDR3 is CAIGGSEGTQYF. The CDR3, as DNA: TGTGCCATCGGGGGATCGGAGGGGACCCAGTACTTC. The chain employs TRBV10-3 and TRBJ2-5; D is possibly TRBD2 (6 bases). The germline V and J ends were trimmed by 8 bases and 7 bases, with 14 bases remaining between them. This CDR3 comprises 12 residues. The germline V gene has CDR1 ENHRY and CDR2 SYGVKD.

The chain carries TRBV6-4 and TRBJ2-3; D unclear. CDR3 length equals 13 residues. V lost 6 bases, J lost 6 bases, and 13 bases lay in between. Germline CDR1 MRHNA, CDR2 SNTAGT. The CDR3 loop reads CASSKEPEDTQYF. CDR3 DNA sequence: TGTGCCAGCAGCAAGGAGCCCGAGGATACGCAGTATTTT.